This T cell receptor (beta chain) was found in a study of T cell clonotyping in hematopoietic cell transplantation (dated by TCRdb to about 2021). With regard to the full study: A total of 135 blood samples were collected in the study from a few dozen consecutive transplant recipients and their related donors. Patient recruitment ran from late 2015 to January 2017, and follow-up continued until late 2020 or death.

The sample holds one count of this clone. Its antigen remains undetermined. No quality values exist for individual bases; no much larger clone is one base distant. Taken from cysteine to phenylalanine, the CDR3 has 16 residues. Of all the DNA, just the CDR3 is kept, 48 bases in frame from base 1. The germline V gene sets CDR1 to SGHRS and CDR2 to YFSETQ. V ends up 3 bases short and J 8 bases short, with an unmatched junction base count of 13. The paper as a whole reports these results and caveats: A decrease in recipient TCR diversity was observed after transplant, and a progressive increase in pathologically expanded clonotypes was seen from day 30 to day 180. Sample size was limited, and cells were not sorted, so CD4 and CD8 repertoire contributions could not be separated. Donor and pretransplant recipient Inverse Simpson Index values predicted broader posttransplant TCR repertoire diversity. Overlap with donor repertoires was found for only a small fraction of recipient repertoires, with over 97% found to appear de novo at the given depth.

Related transplant donors provided blood samples for TCR beta sequencing. Using Nuclei Lysis Solution, genomic DNA was extracted from unfractionated peripheral blood mononuclear cells that were either fresh or cryopreserved. The immunoSEQ assay, a bias-controlled multiplex PCR with V- and J-specific primers, was used to amplify TCR beta CDR3 regions from genomic DNA. In a second PCR step, a proprietary barcode and Illumina adapter sequences were attached to the CDR3 amplicons. An Illumina MiSeq instrument was used to sequence the CDR3 libraries. The study's own analysis went as follows. immunoSEQ Analyzer 3.0 was used for export and quality control, with R Bioconductor and Immunarch used for downstream analyses. Only productive rearrangements in the normalized downsampled data set went into calculating the repertoire metrics. In the normalized cohort, a clonotype counted as pathologically expanded if the clonotype was larger than 5 templates. The Inverse Simpson Index was used to measure repertoire diversity. To capture all clonotypes, CMV-specificity analyses were performed on the non-normalized data set. TCRdb's version of the immuneACCESS table is confined to in-frame rearrangements and falls short of the full clone set. An unresolved V gene accounts for under half of the shortfall where checked; the remainder is of unknown origin. V, J and clone size were drawn from that table, and D and trimming were deduced from the DNA. The sample yields about 41,000 clones; 95% were counted once. Under 0.95% of the sample goes to the ten largest clones.

This sequence uses TRBV5-1 and TRBJ1-4, with 7 middle bases fitting TRBD1. The sample taken for sequencing was peripheral blood mononuclear cells. The receptor was isolated from a man younger than 45 in good health. Some clones in this sample may be carry-over from other donors' samples. The DNA sequence is given as TGCGCCAGCAGCTCGAAACAGGGGCGAGGACTCGAAAAACTGTTTTTT. Its protein is CASSSKQGRGLEKLFF.